The following is a T cell receptor (beta chain) sequence with its context. Profiled with immunoSEQ multiplex PCR; TCRdb holds only in-frame clones, not every one. The table has under 300,000 clones, roughly 79% seen once. The age range of participants was about 18 to 95 years, with residence in approximately 25 US areas. Donors were grouped by their self-reported clinical history. The sample originates from a study of blood T cell repertoires in COVID-19. V dropped 1 base and J dropped 7; count of bases not matched to a gene: 8. The CDR3 loop spans 15 amino acids. Germline CDR1 and CDR2: SGHDT and YYEEEE.

The chain employs TRBV5-6 and TRBJ1-2, with TRBD1 matching 9 bases. This TCR came from a man aged 40-55 years who had recovered from COVID-19. The sample consisted of PBMCs or T cells enriched from blood (not recorded which). The CDR3 DNA follows: TGTGCCAGCAGCTTGAGCGACAGGGGGAGCTCTGGCTACACCTTC. Translated: CASSLSDRGSSGYTF.